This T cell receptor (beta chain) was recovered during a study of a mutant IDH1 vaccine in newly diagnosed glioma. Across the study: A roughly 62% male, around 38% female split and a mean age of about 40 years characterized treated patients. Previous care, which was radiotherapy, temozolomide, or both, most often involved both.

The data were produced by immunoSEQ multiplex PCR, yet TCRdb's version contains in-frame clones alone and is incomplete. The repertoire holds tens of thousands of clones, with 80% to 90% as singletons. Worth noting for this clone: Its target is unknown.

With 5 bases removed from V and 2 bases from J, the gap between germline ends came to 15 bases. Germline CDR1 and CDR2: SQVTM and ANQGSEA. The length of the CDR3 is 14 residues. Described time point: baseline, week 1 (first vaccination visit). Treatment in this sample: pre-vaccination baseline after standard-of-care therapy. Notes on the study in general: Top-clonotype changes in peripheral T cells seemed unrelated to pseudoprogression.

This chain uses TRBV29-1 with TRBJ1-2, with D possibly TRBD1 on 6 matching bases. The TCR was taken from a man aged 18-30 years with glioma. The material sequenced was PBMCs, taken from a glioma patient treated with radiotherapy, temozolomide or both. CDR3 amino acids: CSVQRAQGNYGYTF. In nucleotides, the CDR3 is TGCAGCGTTCAAAGGGCACAGGGAAACTATGGCTACACCTTC.